This TCR beta chain was profiled in a study of radiotherapy plus CTLA-4 blockade in lung cancer listed by TCRdb under 2018. At the level of the whole study: Objective responses occurred in 18% of enrolled patients, and about 33% achieved disease control. The paper as a whole reports these results and caveats: Early dynamic changes in blood T cell clones, together with increased serum interferon-beta after radiation, were reported as the strongest predictors of response. After treatment with radiotherapy and ipilimumab, TCR clones that originated in tumors expanded in peripheral blood.

Spanning cysteine to phenylalanine, the CDR3 consists of 12 amino acids. CDR3 DNA only is kept here, 36 bases in frame from base 1. From a lookup of the germline V gene, CDR1 and CDR2 are ENHRY and SYGVKD. V is shortened by 3 bases, J by 6 bases, and the region joining them spans 6 bases. The study tested focal radiation therapy combined with CTLA-4 blockade (ipilimumab) in patients with chemo-refractory metastatic non-small-cell lung cancer. Library generation was performed with the immunoSEQ multiplex PCR assay. TCRdb holds this immuneACCESS table with in-frame rearrangements only. Some clones are missing; in checked studies, unresolved V genes explain under half, and the rest has no known cause. This sample has around 130,000 clones in its table, and 85% to 90% of those were observed once. The ten top clones hold 5.5% to 8.5% of the sample. This clone has more than one count but fewer than ten. The target of this receptor is not known. No clone much larger than this one lies a single base away; base qualities are absent.

The material sequenced was peripheral blood, taken from a patient treated with radiotherapy plus ipilimumab. This clonotype was obtained from a human donor with non-small cell lung cancer that progressed on radiotherapy plus ipilimumab. The chain is assembled from TRBV10-3 and TRBJ2-1; the D gene is unclear. The nucleotides read TGTGCCATCAGTGATCATAGCAATGAGCAGTTCTTC. This is translated as CAISDHSNEQFF.